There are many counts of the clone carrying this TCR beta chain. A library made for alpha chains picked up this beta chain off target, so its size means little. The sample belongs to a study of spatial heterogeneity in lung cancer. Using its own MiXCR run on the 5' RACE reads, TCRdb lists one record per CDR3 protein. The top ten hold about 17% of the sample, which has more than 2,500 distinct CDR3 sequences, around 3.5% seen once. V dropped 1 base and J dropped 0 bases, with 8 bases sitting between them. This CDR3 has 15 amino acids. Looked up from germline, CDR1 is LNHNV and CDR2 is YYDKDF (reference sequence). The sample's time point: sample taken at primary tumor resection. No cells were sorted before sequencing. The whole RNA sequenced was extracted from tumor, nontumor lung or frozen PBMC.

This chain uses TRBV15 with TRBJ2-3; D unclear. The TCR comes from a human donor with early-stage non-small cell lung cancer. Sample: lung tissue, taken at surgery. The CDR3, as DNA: TGTGCCACCAGCAGAGGGGCAGGTAGCACAGATACGCAGTATTTT. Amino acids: CATSRGAGSTDTQYF. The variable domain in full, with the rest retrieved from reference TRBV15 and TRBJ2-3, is DAMVIQNPRYQVTQFGKPVTLSCSQTLNHNVMYWYQQKSSQAPKLLFHYYDKDFNNEADTPDNFQSRRPNTSFCFLDIRSPGLGDTAMYLCATSRGAGSTDTQYFGPGTRLTVL.